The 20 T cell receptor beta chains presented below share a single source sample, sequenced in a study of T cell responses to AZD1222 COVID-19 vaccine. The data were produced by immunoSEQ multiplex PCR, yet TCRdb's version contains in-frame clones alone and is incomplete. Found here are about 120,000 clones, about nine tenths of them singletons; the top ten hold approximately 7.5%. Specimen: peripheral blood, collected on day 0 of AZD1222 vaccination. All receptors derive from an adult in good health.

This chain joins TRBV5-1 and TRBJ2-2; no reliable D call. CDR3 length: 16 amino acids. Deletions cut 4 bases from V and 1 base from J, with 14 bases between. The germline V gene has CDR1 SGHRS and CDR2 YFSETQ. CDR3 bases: TGCGCCAGCAGCACCTTAAGACAAGGGAACACCGGGGAGCTGTTTTTT. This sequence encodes CASSTLRQGNTGELFF.

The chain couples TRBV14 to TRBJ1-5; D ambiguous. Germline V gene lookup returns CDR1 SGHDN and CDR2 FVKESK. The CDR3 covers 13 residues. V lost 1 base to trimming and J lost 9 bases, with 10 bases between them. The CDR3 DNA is TGTGCCAGCAGCCAAGGAGCTTCGGGGCCCCAGCATTTT. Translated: CASSQGASGPQHF.

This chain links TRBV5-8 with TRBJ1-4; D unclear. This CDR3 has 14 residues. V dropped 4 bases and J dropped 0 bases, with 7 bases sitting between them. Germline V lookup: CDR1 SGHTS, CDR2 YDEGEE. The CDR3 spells CASSPIATNEKLFF. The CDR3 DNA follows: TGTGCCAGCAGCCCGATCGCAACTAATGAAAAACTGTTTTTT. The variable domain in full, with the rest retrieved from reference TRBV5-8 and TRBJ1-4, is EAGVTQSPTHLIKTRGQQATLRCSPISGHTSVYWYQQALGLGLQFLLWYDEGEERNRGNFPPRFSGRQFPNYSSELNVNALELEDSALYLCASSPIATNEKLFFGSGTQLSVL.

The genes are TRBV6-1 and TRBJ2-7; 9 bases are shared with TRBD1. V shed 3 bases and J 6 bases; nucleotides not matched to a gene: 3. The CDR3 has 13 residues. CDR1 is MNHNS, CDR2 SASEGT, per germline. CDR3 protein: CASSETGGVEQYF. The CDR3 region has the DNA TGTGCCAGCAGTGAGACAGGGGGGGTCGAGCAGTACTTC.

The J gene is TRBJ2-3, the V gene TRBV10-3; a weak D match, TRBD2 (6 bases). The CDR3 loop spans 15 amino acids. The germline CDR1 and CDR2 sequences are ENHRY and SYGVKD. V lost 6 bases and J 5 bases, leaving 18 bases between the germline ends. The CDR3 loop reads CAIRGSGHGGDTQYF. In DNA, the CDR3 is TGTGCCATCAGGGGTAGCGGACATGGTGGAGATACGCAGTATTTT.

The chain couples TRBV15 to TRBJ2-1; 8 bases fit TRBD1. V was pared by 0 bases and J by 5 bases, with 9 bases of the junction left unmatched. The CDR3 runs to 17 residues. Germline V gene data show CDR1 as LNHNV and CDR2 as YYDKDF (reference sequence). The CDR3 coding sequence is TGTGCCACCAGCAGAGAGATAAGAGACAGGGGAAACAATGAGCAGTTCTTC. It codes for CATSREIRDRGNNEQFF.

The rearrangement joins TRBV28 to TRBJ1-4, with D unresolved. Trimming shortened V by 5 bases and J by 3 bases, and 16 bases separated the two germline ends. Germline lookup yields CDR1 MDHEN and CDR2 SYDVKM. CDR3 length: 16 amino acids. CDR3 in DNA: TGTGCCAGCAGTGATCCCGATGGGCTTCCTAATGAAAAACTGTTTTTT. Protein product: CASSDPDGLPNEKLFF.

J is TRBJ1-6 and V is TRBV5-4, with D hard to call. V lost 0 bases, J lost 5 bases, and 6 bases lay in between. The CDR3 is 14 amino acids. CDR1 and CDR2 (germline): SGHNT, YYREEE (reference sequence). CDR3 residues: CASSLGQDNSPLHF. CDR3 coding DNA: TGTGCCAGCAGCTTGGGGCAGGATAATTCACCCCTCCACTTT.

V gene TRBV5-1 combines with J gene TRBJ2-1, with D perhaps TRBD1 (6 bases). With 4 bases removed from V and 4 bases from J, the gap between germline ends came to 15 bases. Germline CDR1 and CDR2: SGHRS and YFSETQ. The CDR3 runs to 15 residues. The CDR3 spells CASSPARTDYNEQFF. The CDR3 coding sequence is TGCGCCAGCAGCCCGGCTAGGACAGATTACAATGAGCAGTTCTTC.

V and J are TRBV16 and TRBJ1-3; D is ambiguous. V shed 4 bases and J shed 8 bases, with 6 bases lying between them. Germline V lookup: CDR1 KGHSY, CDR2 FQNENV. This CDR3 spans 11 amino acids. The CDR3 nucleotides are TGTGCCAGCAGCCTCGGCGACACCATATATTTT. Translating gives CASSLGDTIYF.

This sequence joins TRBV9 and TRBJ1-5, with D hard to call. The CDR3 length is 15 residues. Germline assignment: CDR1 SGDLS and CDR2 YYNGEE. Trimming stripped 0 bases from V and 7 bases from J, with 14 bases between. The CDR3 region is CASSVDSSSEQPQHF. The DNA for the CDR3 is TGTGCCAGCAGCGTAGACTCGTCCTCGGAACAGCCCCAGCATTTT.

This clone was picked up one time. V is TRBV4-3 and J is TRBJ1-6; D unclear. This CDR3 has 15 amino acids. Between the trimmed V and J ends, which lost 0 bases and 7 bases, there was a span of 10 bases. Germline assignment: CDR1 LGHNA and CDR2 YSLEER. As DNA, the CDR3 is TGCGCCAGCAGCCAAGAGTTCGGGGTAAATTCACCCCTCCACTTT. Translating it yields CASSQEFGVNSPLHF.

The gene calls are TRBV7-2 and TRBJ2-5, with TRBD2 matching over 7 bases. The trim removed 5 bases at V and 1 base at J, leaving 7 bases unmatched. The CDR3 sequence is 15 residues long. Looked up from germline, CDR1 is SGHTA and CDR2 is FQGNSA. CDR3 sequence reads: CASSQGSGVQETQYF. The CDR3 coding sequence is TGTGCCAGCAGCCAAGGGAGCGGGGTCCAAGAGACCCAGTACTTC.

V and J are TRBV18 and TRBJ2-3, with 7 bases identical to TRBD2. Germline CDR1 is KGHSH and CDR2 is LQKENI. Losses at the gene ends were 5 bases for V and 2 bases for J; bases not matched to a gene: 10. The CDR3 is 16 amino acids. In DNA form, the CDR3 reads TGTGCCAGCTCATCCGCGGCGGGAGTCGTCACAGATACGCAGTATTTT. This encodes CASSSAAGVVTDTQYF. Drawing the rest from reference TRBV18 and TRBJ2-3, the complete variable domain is NAGVMQNPRHLVRRRGQEARLRCSPMKGHSHVYWYRQLPEEGLKFMVYLQKENIIDESGMPKERFSAEFPKEGPSILRIQQVVRGDSAAYFCASSSAAGVVTDTQYFGPGTRLTVL.

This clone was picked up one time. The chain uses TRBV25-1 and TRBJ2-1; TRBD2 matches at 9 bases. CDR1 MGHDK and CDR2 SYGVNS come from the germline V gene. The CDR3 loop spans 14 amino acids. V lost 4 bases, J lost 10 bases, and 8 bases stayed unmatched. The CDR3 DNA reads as TGTGCCAGCAGTGGCGTAGGCGGACTAGCGGAGCAGTTCTTC. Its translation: CASSGVGGLAEQFF. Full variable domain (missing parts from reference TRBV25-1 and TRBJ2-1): EADIYQTPRYLVIGTGKKITLECSQTMGHDKMYWYQQDPGMELHLIHYSYGVNSTEKGDLSSESTVSRIRTEHFPLTLESARPSHTSQYLCASSGVGGLAEQFFGPGTRLTVL.

CDR3 residues: CASSYSRREERNEQYF. The DNA for the CDR3 is TGTGCCAGCAGTTACTCGAGGCGGGAGGAAAGAAACGAGCAGTACTTC. The chain has TRBV6-7 and TRBJ2-7; 8 bases fit TRBD2. TRBV6-7 is an open reading frame whose function is uncertain. The CDR3 consists of 16 residues. V was clipped by 0 bases and J by 5 bases; unmatched bases: 9.

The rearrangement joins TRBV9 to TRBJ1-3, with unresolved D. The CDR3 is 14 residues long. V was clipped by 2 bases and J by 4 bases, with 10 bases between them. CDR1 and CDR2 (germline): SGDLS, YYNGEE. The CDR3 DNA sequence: TGTGCCAGCAGCGTCGGGTCTTTAGGAAACACCATATATTTT. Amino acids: CASSVGSLGNTIYF.

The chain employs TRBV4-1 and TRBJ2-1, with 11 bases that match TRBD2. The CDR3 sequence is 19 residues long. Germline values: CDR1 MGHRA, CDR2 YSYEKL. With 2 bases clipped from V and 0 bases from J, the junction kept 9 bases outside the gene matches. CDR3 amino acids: CASSQLGLAGSFSYNEQFF. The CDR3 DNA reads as TGCGCCAGCAGCCAATTAGGACTAGCGGGTTCCTTCTCCTACAATGAGCAGTTCTTC.

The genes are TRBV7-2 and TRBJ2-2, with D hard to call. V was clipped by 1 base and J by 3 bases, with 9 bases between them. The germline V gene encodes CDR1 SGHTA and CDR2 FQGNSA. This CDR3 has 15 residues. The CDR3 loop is CASSLETFYTGELFF. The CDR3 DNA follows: TGTGCCAGCAGCTTAGAAACCTTCTACACCGGGGAGCTGTTTTTT.

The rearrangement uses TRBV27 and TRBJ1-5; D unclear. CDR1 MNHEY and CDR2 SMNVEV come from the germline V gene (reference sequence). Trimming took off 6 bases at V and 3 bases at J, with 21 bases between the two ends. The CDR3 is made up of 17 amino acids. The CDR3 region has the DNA TGTGCCAGCAGCCCTCACCCGACCGCGATATTCAATCAGCCCCAGCATTTT. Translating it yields CASSPHPTAIFNQPQHF.